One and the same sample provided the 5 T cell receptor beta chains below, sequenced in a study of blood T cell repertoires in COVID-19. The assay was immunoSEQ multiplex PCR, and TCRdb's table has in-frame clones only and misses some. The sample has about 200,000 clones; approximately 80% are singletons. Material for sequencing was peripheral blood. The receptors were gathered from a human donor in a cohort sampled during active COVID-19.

The DNA for the CDR3 is TGTGCCAGCAGTCCCCCCCATACTAGCGGGGGATACAATGAGCAGTTCTTC. This encodes CASSPPHTSGGYNEQFF. The chain employs TRBV27 and TRBJ2-1; TRBD2 matches 11 bases. The CDR3 covers 17 residues. With V trimmed by 5 bases and J by 4 bases, 10 bases remained unmatched. Germline values: CDR1 MNHEY, CDR2 SMNVEV (reference sequence).

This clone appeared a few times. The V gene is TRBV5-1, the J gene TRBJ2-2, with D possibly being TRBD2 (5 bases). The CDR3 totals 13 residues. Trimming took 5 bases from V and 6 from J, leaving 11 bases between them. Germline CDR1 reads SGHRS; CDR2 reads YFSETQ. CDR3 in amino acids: CASSGGEAGELFF. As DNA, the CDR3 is TGCGCCAGCAGTGGAGGAGAGGCCGGGGAGCTGTTTTTT. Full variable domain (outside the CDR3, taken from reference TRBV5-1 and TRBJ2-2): KAGVTQTPRYLIKTRGQQVTLSCSPISGHRSVSWYQQTPGQGLQFLFEYFSETQRNKGNFPGRFSGRQFSNSRSEMNVSTLELGDSALYLCASSGGEAGELFFGEGSRLTVL.

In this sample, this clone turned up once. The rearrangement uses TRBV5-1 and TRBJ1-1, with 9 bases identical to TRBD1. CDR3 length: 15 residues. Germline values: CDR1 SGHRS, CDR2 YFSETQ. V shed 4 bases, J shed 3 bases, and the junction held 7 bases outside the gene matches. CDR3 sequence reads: CASSRRTGADTEAFF. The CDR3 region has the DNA TGCGCCAGCAGCCGTCGGACAGGGGCGGACACTGAAGCTTTCTTT.

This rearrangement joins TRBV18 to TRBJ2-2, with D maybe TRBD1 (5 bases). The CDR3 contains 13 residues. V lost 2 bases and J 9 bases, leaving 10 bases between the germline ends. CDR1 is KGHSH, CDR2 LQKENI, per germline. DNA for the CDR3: TGTGCCAGCTCACCAGGCCAGGGATGGGAGCTGTTTTTT. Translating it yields CASSPGQGWELFF.

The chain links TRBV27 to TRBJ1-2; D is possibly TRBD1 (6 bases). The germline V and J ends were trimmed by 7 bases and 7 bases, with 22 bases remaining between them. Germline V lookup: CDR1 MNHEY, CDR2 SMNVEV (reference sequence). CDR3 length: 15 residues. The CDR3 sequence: CASKTTGKLFSGYTF. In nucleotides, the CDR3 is TGTGCCAGCAAGACGACAGGAAAGCTTTTCTCTGGCTACACCTTC.